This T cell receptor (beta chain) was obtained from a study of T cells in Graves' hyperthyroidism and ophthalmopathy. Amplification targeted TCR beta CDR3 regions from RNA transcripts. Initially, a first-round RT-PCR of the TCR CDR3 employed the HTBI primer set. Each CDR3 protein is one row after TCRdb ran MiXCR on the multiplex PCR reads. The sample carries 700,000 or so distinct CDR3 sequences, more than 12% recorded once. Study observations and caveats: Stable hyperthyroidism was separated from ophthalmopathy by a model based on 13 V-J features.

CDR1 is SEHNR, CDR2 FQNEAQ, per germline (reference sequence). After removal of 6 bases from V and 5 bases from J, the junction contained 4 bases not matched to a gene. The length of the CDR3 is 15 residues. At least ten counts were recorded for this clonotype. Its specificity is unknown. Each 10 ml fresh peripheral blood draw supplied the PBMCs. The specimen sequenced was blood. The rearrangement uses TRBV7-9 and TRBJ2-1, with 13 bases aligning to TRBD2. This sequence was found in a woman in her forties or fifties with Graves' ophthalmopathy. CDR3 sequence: CASRKLAGGDNEQFF. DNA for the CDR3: TGTGCCAGCAGAAAACTAGCGGGAGGGGACAATGAGCAGTTCTTC.